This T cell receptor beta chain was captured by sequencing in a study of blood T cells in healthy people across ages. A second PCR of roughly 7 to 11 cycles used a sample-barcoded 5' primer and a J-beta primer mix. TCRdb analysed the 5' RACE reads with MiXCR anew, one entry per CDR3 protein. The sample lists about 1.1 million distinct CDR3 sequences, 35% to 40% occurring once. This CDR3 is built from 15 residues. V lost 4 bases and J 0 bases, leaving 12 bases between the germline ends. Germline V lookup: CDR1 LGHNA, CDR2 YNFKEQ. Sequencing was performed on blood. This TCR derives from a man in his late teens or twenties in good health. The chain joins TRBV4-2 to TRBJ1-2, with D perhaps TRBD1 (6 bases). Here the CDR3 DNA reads TGTGCCAGCAGCCCCGGACAGCTTTCTAACTATGGCTACACCTTC. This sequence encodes CASSPGQLSNYGYTF.